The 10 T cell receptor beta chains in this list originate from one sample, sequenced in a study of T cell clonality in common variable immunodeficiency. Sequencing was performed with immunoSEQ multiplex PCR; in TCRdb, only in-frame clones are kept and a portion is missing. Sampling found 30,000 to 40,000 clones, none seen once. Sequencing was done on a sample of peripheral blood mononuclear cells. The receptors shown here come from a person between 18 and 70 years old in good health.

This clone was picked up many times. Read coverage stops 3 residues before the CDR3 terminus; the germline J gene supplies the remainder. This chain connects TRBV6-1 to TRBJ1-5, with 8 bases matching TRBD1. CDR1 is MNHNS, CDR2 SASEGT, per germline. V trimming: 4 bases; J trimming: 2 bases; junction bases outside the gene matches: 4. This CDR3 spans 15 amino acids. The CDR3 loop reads CASSGLTGGNQPQHF. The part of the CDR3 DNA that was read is TGTGCCAGCAGTGGTCTGACAGGGGGCAATCAGCCC.

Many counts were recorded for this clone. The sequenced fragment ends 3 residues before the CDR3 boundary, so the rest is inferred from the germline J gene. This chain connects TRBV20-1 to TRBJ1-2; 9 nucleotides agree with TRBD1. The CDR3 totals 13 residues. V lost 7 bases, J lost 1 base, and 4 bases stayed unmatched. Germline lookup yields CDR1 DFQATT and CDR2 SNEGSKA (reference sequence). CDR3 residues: CSGPGQGNYGYTF. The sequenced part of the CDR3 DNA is TGCAGTGGCCCGGGACAGGGTAACTATGGC.

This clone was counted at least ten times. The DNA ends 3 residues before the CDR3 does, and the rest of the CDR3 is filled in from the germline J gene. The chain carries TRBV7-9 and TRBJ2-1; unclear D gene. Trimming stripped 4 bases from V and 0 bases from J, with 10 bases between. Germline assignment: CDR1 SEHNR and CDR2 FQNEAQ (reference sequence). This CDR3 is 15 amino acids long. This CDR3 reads CASSSYMNSYNEQFF. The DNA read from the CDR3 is TGTGCCAGCAGCTCATACATGAACTCCTACAATGAG.

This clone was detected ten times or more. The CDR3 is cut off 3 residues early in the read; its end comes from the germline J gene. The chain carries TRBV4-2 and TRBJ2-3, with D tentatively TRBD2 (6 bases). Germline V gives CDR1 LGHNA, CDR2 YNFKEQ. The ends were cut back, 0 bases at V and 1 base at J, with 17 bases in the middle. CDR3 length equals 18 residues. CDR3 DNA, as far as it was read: TGTGCCAGCAGCCAAGATGGCCCCGGGACGGGGGGCACAGATACG. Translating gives CASSQDGPGTGGTDT. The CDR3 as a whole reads CASSQDGPGTGGTDTQYF.

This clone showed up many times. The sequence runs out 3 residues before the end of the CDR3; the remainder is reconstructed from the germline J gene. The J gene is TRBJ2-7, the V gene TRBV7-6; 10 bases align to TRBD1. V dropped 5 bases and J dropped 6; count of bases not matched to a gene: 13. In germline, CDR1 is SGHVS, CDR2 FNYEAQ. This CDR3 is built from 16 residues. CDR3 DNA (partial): TGTGCCAGCAGCGCGGTAGGGGGGACAGGGGTGGGCGAG. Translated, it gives CASSAVGGTGVGE. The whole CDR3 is CASSAVGGTGVGEQYF.

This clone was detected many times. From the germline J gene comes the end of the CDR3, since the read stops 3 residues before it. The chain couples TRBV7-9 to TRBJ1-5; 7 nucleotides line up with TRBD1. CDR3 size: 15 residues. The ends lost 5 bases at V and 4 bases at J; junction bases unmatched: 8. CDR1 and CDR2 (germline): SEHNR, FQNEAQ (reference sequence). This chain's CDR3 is CASSPGQVENQPQHF. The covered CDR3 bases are TGTGCCAGCAGCCCCGGACAGGTGGAGAATCAGCCC. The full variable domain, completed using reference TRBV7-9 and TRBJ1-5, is DTGVSQNPRHKITKRGQNVTFRCDPISEHNRLYWYRQTLGQGPEFLTYFQNEAQLEKSRLLSDRFSAERPKGSFSTLEIQRTEQGDSAMYLCASSPGQVENQPQHFGDGTRLSIL.

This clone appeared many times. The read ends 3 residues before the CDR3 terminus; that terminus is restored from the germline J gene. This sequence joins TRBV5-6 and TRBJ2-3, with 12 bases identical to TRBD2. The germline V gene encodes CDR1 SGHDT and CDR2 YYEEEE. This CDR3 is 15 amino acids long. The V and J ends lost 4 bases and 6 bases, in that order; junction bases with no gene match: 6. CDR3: CASSRLAGVVDTQYF. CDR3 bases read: TGTGCCAGCAGCCGACTAGCGGGAGTAGTTGATACG.

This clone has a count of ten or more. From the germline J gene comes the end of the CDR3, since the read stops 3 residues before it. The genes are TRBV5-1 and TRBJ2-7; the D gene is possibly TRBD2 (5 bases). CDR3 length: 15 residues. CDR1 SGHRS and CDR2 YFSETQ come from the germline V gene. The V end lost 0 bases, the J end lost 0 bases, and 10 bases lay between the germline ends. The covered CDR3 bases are TGCGCCAGCAGCTTGGGGTCGGGGATCTCCTACGAG. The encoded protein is CASSLGSGISYE. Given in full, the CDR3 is CASSLGSGISYEQYF.

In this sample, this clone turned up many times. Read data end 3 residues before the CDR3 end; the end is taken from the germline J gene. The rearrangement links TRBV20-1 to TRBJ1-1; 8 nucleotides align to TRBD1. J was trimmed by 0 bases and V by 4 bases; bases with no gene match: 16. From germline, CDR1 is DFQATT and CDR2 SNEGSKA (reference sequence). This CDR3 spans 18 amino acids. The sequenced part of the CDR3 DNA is TGCAGTGCTACCGGGACAGGAGGGTTAGTAGCCATGAACACTGAA. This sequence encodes CSATGTGGLVAMNTE. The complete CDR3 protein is CSATGTGGLVAMNTEAFF.

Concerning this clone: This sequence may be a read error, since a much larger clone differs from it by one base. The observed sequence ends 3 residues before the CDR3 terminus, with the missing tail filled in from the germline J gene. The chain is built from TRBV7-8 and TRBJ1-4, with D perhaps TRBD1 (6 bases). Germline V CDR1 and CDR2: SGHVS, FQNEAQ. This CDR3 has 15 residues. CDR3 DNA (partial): TGTGCCAGCAGCAGGGGGGGGGATCTAAATTCACCA. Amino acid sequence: CASSRGGDLNSP. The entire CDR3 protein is CASSRGGDLNSPLFF.